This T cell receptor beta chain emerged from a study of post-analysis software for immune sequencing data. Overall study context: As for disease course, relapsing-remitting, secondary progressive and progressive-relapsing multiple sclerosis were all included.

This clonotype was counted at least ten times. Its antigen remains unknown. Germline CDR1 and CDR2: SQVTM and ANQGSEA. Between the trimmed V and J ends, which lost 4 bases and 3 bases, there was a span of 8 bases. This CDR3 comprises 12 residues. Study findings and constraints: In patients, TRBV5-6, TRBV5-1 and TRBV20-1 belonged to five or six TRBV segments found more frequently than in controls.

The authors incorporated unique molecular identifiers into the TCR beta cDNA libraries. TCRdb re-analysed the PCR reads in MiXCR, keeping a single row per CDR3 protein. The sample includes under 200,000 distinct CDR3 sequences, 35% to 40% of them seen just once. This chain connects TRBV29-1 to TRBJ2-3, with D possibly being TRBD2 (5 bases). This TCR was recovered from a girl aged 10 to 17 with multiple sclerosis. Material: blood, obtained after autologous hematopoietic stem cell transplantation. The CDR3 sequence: CSVATGTDTQYF. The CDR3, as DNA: TGCAGCGTTGCCACGGGGACAGATACGCAGTATTTT.